This T cell receptor (beta chain) originates from a study of T cell responses to AZD1222 COVID-19 vaccine. General study findings and limits: Only a handful of AZD1222 recipients tested seropositive at baseline. Among the donors, most were white British and more were female, and clonal diversity was possibly underestimated. Repertoire samples came only from after the peak T cell response. Spike-spanning, vaccine-associated CD4 TCRs were dominant at 160-218 and 743-854.

Libraries were prepared by immunoSEQ multiplex PCR; TCRdb keeps only in-frame clonotypes and omits some of them. In the table there are about 76,000 clones, about 83% of which are singletons. The length of the CDR3 is 13 residues. CDR1 and CDR2 (germline): SGHTA, FQGNSA. With 6 bases removed from V and 1 base from J, the gap between germline ends came to 9 bases. Note on this clone: Its antigen is unidentified.

The specimen was peripheral blood, collected 28 days after the second dose of the MenACWY control vaccine. The TCR originated in an adult who received the MenACWY meningococcal vaccine as a control. This chain uses TRBV7-2 with TRBJ1-1; D is unclear. In nucleotides, the CDR3 is TGTGCCAGCAGGGGCCAGCCGAACACTGAAGCTTTCTTT. Its protein product is CASRGQPNTEAFF.